The present T cell receptor (beta chain) was sequenced within a study of T cell clonality in common variable immunodeficiency. J lost 0 bases, V lost 6 bases, and 11 bases had no gene match. This CDR3 region has 15 residues. Germline CDR1 DFQATT, CDR2 SNEGSKA (reference sequence). Patients and controls were mostly of Caucasian heritage. The repertoire was sequenced with immunoSEQ multiplex PCR; TCRdb's copy has only in-frame clones and lacks some. The record shows 75,000 to 85,000 clones for this sample, with no singletons present. The sample holds many counts of this clone. The read ends 3 residues before the CDR3 terminus; that terminus is restored from the germline J gene.

The sequence was collected from a person between 18 and 75 years old in good health. The V call is TRBV20-1, the J call TRBJ2-7, with TRBD1 identical over 7 bases. Input material: peripheral blood mononuclear cells. This CDR3 reads CSALPGTATSYEQYF. Partial CDR3 DNA: TGCAGTGCCCTTCCCGGGACAGCGACCTCCTACGAG.